The 19 T cell receptor beta chains listed next were all sequenced from one sample in a study of identical twins. TCRdb re-called the 5' RACE reads with MiXCR, one entry per CDR3 protein. The repertoire has 650,000 to 750,000 distinct CDR3 sequences, roughly 20% of them found once; the top ten carry roughly 4.3%. The sample was also linked to a second study, of T cells expressing NK-cell markers.

The specimen was PBMCs. These receptors were obtained from a woman aged 18-30 years in good health.

The sample holds a few counts of this clonotype. The J gene is TRBJ1-2, the V gene TRBV7-6; TRBD1 matches 10 bases. Trimming at V came to 5 bases and at J to 6 bases, leaving 9 bases not matched to a gene. The germline V gene encodes CDR1 SGHVS and CDR2 FNYEAQ. This CDR3 comprises 15 residues. CDR3 loop: CASSPERTGGHGYTF. CDR3 coding DNA: TGTGCCAGCAGCCCGGAACGGACAGGGGGACATGGCTACACCTTC.

J is TRBJ2-1 and V is TRBV9; TRBD2 might be the D (7 bases). CDR1 and CDR2 from the germline V gene are SGDLS and YYNGEE. The CDR3 totals 16 residues. V gave up 4 bases and J gave up 7 bases, with 21 bases separating them. CDR3 bases: TGTGCCAGCAGCCTAGAGGGGGGGCCAGGTAAGAATGAGCAGTTCTTC. Its translation is CASSLEGGPGKNEQFF.

This clonotype was detected a few times. The chain couples TRBV7-9 to TRBJ2-7; 8 bases map to TRBD1. Germline lookup yields CDR1 SEHNR and CDR2 FQNEAQ (reference sequence). V lost 5 bases and J lost 2; bases outside the gene matches: 11. CDR3 size: 16 residues. The CDR3 spells CASSPGFDRGAYEQYF. CDR3 DNA: TGTGCCAGCAGCCCCGGGTTCGACAGGGGAGCCTACGAGCAGTACTTC. The whole variable domain, remainder taken from reference TRBV7-9 and TRBJ2-7, is DTGVSQNPRHKITKRGQNVTFRCDPISEHNRLYWYRQTLGQGPEFLTYFQNEAQLEKSRLLSDRFSAERPKGSFSTLEIQRTEQGDSAMYLCASSPGFDRGAYEQYFGPGTRLTVT.

Ten or more counts support this clonotype. V usage is TRBV11-2 and J usage is TRBJ2-4; tentative D call: TRBD1 (6 bases). CDR3 length: 15 amino acids. V shed 3 bases and J shed 5 bases, with 14 bases lying between them. Germline assignment: CDR1 SGHAT and CDR2 FQNNGV. The CDR3 nucleotides are TGTGCCAGCAGCTTCCGGATGGGGGCAGAAAACATTCAGTACTTC. As protein: CASSFRMGAENIQYF.

V is TRBV19 and J is TRBJ2-3; 8 nucleotides line up with TRBD2. V trimming: 11 bases; J trimming: 2 bases; junction bases outside the gene matches: 9. The germline gives CDR1 LNHDA, CDR2 SQIVND (reference sequence). The CDR3 is made up of 14 amino acids. CDR3 in amino acids: CAGPGGGATDTQYF. The CDR3 coding sequence is TGTGCCGGCCCCGGGGGGGGAGCCACAGATACGCAGTATTTT. The whole variable domain, filled in from reference TRBV19 and TRBJ2-3, reads DGGITQSPKYLFRKEGQNVTLSCEQNLNHDAMYWYRQDPGQGLRLIYYSQIVNDFQKGDIAEGYSVSREKKESFPLTVTSAQKNPTAFYLCAGPGGGATDTQYFGPGTRLTVL.

The sample holds a few counts of this clonotype. V usage is TRBV20-1 and J usage is TRBJ1-4, with TRBD1 matching 8 bases. Unmatched junction bases numbered 6, after V lost 2 bases and J lost 7 bases. Germline lookup yields CDR1 DFQATT and CDR2 SNEGSKA (reference sequence). This CDR3 has 14 residues. In nucleotides, the CDR3 is TGCAGTGCTAGACCGACAGGGGTTGGTGAAAAACTGTTTTTT. Protein sequence: CSARPTGVGEKLFF.

There are many counts of this clonotype. The chain has TRBV27 and TRBJ2-7, with 8 positions matching TRBD2. The CDR3 extends over 13 amino acids. V gave up 8 bases and J gave up 1 base; unmatched junction bases: 4. Looked up from germline, CDR1 is MNHEY and CDR2 is SMNVEV (reference sequence). The DNA for the CDR3 is TGTGCCAGCCGACTAGCGAATTCCTACGAGCAGTACTTC. Protein sequence: CASRLANSYEQYF.

This clonotype was detected a few times. This chain uses TRBV12-3 or TRBV12-4 with TRBJ2-1; D unclear. This CDR3 contains 13 residues. With 2 bases removed from V and 2 bases from J, the gap between germline ends came to 4 bases. CDR3 nucleotides: TGTGCCAGCAGTTTACAGCCCTACAATGAGCAGTTCTTC. Translated: CASSLQPYNEQFF.

The J gene is TRBJ2-7, the V gene TRBV6-1, with 7 bases aligning to TRBD2. V lost 5 bases and J lost 7; bases outside the gene matches: 11. The CDR3 runs to 14 residues. Germline lookup yields CDR1 MNHNS and CDR2 SASEGT. DNA for the CDR3: TGTGCCAGCAGTCCCAACCCCGGGACTATAGAGCAGTACTTC. Translated, it gives CASSPNPGTIEQYF.

This clonotype was seen a few times. This rearrangement joins TRBV6-5 to TRBJ2-7, with 10 bases fitting TRBD2. This CDR3 is built from 16 residues. CDR1 is MNHEY and CDR2 is SVGAGI in the germline V gene. V was pared by 0 bases and J by 4 bases, with 6 bases of the junction left unmatched. DNA of the CDR3: TGTGCCAGCAGTTACTCAGGGCTAGCGGGGGTTTACGAGCAGTACTTC. Protein product: CASSYSGLAGVYEQYF.

This clonotype was observed a few times. The rearrangement uses TRBV20-1 and TRBJ2-2; D perhaps matches TRBD2 (5 bases). The CDR3 totals 13 residues. The germline V gene has CDR1 DFQATT and CDR2 SNEGSKA (reference sequence). CDR3 amino acids: CSSGDQNTGELFF. Written as DNA, the CDR3 is TGCAGCAGCGGAGACCAGAACACCGGGGAGCTGTTTTTT.

This chain connects TRBV27 to TRBJ2-3; TRBD1 agrees at 7 bases. V trimming: 8 bases; J trimming: 2 bases; junction bases outside the gene matches: 7. CDR3 size: 14 residues. Germline-derived CDR1 and CDR2 are MNHEY and SMNVEV (reference sequence). In DNA form, the CDR3 reads TGTGCCAGCCGGGGACAGCTATTCACAGATACGCAGTATTTT. It is translated as CASRGQLFTDTQYF.

This clonotype was detected a few times. The gene calls are TRBV25-1 and TRBJ1-1, with D unclear. The CDR3 has 13 amino acids. Trimming shortened V by 1 base and J by 1 base, and 4 bases separated the two germline ends. CDR1 and CDR2 from the germline V gene are MGHDK and SYGVNS. The CDR3 loop is CASSELGNTEAFF. Written as DNA, the CDR3 is TGTGCCAGCAGTGAATTGGGGAACACTGAAGCTTTCTTT.

This clonotype came up a few times. The CDR3 loop reads CSGDGPYGYTF. The CDR3 DNA follows: TGCAGCGGGGACGGGCCGTATGGCTACACCTTC. The chain has TRBV29-1 and TRBJ1-2; perhaps TRBD1 as D (5 bases). The ends were cut back, 7 bases at V and 5 bases at J, with 11 bases in the middle. Per germline, CDR1 SQVTM and CDR2 ANQGSEA. The CDR3 length is 11 residues.

This clonotype was recorded a few times. The chain uses TRBV6-2 or TRBV6-3 and TRBJ2-1; D is unclear. Germline V gene lookup returns CDR1 MNHEY and CDR2 SVGEGT. The V end was cut by 7 bases, the J end by 5 bases, with 15 bases between. The CDR3 runs to 14 residues. The CDR3 loop reads CASKRTRLDNEQFF. In DNA, the CDR3 is TGTGCCAGCAAACGCACGAGGCTCGACAATGAGCAGTTCTTC.

This clonotype was picked up many times. This chain connects TRBV5-5 to TRBJ2-7; 8 bases match TRBD1. The CDR3 is 13 residues long. J gave up 4 bases and V 4 bases, and 4 bases lay outside the gene matches. CDR1 SGHKS and CDR2 YYEKEE come from the germline V gene (reference sequence). The CDR3 coding sequence is TGTGCCAGCAGCCGGGACAGGAGGTACGAGCAGTACTTC. It specifies CASSRDRRYEQYF.

The V and J genes are TRBV5-5 and TRBJ2-2, with D possibly being TRBD1 or TRBD2 (5 bases each). The CDR3 consists of 15 residues. Germline CDR1 SGHKS, CDR2 YYEKEE (reference sequence). Trimming shortened V by 4 bases and J by 4 bases, and 14 bases separated the two germline ends. CDR3: CASSAGTSFTGELFF. The CDR3 bases are TGTGCCAGCAGCGCCGGGACCTCCTTCACCGGGGAGCTGTTTTTT.

This clonotype has at least ten counts. The V gene is TRBV20-1, the J gene TRBJ2-3; no firm D call. This CDR3 is built from 8 residues. Germline lookup yields CDR1 DFQATT and CDR2 SNEGSKA (reference sequence). In nucleotides, the CDR3 is TGCAGCGCCGATACGCAGTATTTT. It translates to CSADTQYF.

This clonotype was observed a few times. This chain joins TRBV10-3 and TRBJ2-4; 8 bases are a match to TRBD2. V trimming: 2 bases; J trimming: 8 bases; junction bases outside the gene matches: 11. Germline CDR1 is ENHRY and CDR2 is SYGVKD. The CDR3 is 16 residues long. The CDR3 spells CAISETPSGGLHIQYF. The CDR3 nucleotides are TGTGCCATCAGTGAGACCCCCTCGGGAGGGCTTCACATTCAGTACTTC.